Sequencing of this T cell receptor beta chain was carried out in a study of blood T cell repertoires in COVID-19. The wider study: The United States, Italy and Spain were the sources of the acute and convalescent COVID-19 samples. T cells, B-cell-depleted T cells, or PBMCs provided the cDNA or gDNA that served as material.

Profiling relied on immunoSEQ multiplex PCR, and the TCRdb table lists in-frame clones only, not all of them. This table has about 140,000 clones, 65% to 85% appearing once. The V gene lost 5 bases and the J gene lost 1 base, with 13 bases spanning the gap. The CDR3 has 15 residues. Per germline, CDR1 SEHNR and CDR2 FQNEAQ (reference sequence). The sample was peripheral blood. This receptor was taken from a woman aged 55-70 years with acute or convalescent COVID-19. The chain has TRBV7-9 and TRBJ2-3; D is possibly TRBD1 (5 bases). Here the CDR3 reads CASSPRDGGTDTQYF. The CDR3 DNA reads TGTGCCAGCAGCCCCAGGGATGGCGGCACAGATACGCAGTATTTT.